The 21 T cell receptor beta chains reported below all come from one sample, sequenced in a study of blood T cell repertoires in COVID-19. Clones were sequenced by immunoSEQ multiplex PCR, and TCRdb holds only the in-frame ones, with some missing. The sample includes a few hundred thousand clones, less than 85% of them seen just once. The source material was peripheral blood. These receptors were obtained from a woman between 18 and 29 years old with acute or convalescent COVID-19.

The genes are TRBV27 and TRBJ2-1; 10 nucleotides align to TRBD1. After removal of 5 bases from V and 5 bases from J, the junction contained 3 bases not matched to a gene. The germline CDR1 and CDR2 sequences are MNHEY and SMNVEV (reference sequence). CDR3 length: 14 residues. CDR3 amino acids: CASSPGQGDNEQFF. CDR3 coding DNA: TGTGCCAGCAGTCCCGGACAGGGGGACAATGAGCAGTTCTTC.

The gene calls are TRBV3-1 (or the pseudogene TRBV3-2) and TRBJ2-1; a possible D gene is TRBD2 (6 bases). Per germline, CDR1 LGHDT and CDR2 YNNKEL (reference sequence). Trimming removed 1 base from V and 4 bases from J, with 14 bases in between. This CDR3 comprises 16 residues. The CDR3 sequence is CASSQVGGVLYNEQFF. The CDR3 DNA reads TGTGCCAGCAGCCAAGTAGGCGGGGTCCTATACAATGAGCAGTTCTTC.

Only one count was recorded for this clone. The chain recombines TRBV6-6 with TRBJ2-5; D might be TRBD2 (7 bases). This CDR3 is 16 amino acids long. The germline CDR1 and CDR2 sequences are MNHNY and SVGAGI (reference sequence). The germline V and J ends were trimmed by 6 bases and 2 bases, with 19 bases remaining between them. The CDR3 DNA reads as TGTGCCAGCAGCAAGGGGGTCCTGGGGGGGCAAGAGACCCAGTACTTC. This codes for CASSKGVLGGQETQYF.

The CDR3 DNA reads TGTGCCAGCAGCGGCAACACAGGGGTTGAAGCTTTCTTT. Protein: CASSGNTGVEAFF. V usage is TRBV7-9 and J usage is TRBJ1-1; TRBD1 aligns across 7 bases. J lost 7 bases, V lost 5 bases, and 7 bases had no gene match. The CDR3 has 13 amino acids. Germline lookup yields CDR1 SEHNR and CDR2 FQNEAQ (reference sequence).

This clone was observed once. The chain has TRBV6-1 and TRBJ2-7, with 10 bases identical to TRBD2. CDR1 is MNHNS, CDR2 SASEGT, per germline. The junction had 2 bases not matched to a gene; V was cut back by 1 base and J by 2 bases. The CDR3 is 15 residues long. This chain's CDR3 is CASSEELAGTYEQYF. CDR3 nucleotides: TGTGCCAGCAGTGAAGAACTAGCGGGGACCTACGAGCAGTACTTC.

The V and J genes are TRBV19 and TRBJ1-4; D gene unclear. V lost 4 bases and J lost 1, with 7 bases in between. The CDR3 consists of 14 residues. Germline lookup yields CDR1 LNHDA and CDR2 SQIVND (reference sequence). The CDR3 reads CASSKRLTNEKLFF. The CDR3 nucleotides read TGTGCCAGTAGTAAGAGACTAACTAATGAAAAACTGTTTTTT.

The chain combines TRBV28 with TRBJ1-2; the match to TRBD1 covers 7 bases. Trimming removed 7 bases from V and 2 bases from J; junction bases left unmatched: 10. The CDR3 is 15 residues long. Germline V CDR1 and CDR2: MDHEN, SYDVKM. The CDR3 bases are TGTGCCAGCAACGAAATGGGGGACAGAAACTATGGCTACACCTTC. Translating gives CASNEMGDRNYGYTF.

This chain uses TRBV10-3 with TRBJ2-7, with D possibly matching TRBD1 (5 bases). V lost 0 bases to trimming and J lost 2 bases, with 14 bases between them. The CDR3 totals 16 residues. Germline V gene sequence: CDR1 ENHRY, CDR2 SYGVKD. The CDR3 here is CAISESPRTLTYEQYF. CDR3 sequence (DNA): TGTGCCATCAGTGAGTCCCCCAGGACACTAACCTACGAGCAGTACTTC.

The chain's CDR3 is CASRPTAYGYTF. The CDR3 DNA sequence: TGTGCCAGCAGACCGACAGCCTATGGCTACACCTTC. The chain links TRBV12-3 or TRBV12-4 to TRBJ1-2; D is perhaps TRBD1 (5 bases). V lost 6 bases and J 4 bases, leaving 9 bases between the germline ends. CDR3 length: 12 residues.

The CDR3 loop reads CASSLAAGEETQYF. CDR3 DNA sequence: TGTGCCAGCAGCCTCGCAGCGGGGGAAGAGACCCAGTACTTC. The chain employs TRBV7-9 and TRBJ2-5; 8 nucleotides match TRBD2. There are 14 residues in the CDR3. CDR1 SEHNR and CDR2 FQNEAQ come from the germline V gene (reference sequence). Trimming cost V 5 bases and J 3 bases; bases outside gene matches: 5.

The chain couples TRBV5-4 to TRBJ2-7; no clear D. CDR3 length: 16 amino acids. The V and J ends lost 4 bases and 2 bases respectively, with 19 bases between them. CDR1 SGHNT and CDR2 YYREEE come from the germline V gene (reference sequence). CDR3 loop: CASSPGVVQPAYEQYF. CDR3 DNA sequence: TGTGCCAGCAGCCCGGGTGTGGTCCAACCTGCCTACGAGCAGTACTTC.

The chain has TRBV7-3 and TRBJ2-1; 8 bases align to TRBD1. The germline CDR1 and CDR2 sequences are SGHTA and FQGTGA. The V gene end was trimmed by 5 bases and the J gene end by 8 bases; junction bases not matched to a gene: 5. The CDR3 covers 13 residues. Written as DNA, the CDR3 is TGTGCCAGCAGCCAATACAGGGGGGATGAGCAGTTCTTC. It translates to CASSQYRGDEQFF. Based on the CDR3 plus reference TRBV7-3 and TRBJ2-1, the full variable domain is GAGVSQTPSNKVTEKGKYVELRCDPISGHTALYWYRQSLGQGPEFLIYFQGTGAADDSGLPNDRFFAVRPEGSVSTLKIQRTERGDSAVYLCASSQYRGDEQFFGPGTRLTVL.

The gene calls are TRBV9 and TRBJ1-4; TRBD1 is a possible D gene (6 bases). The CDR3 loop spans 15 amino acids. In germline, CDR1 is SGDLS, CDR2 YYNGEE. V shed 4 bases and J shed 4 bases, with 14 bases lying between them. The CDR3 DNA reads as TGTGCCAGCAGCTTCGAACAGGGAGATAATGAAAAACTGTTTTTT. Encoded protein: CASSFEQGDNEKLFF.

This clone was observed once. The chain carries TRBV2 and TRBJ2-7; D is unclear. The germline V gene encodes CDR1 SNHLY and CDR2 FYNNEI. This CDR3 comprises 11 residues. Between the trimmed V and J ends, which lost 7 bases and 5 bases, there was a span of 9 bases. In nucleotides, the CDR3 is TGTGCCAGCACCCAGGTGGACGAGCAGTACTTC. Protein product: CASTQVDEQYF.

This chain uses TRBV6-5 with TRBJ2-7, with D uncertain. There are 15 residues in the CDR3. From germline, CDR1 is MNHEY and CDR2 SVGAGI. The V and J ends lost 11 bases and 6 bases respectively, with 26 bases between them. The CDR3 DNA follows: TGTGCCGCGGTGGAACCCAGACCAGAGCCTCTCGAGCAGTACTTC. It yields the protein CAAVEPRPEPLEQYF.

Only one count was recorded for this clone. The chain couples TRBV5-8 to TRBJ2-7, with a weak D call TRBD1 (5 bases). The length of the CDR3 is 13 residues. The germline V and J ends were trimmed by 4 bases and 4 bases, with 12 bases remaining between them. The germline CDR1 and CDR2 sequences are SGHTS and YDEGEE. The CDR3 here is CASSHPGHYEQYF. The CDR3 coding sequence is TGTGCCAGCAGCCACCCCGGACATTACGAGCAGTACTTC.

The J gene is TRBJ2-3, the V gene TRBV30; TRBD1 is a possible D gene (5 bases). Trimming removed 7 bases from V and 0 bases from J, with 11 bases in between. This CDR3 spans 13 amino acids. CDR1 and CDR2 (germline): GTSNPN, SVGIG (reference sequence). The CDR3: CAYRGYSTDTQYF. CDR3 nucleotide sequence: TGTGCCTATAGGGGTTATAGCACAGATACGCAGTATTTT.

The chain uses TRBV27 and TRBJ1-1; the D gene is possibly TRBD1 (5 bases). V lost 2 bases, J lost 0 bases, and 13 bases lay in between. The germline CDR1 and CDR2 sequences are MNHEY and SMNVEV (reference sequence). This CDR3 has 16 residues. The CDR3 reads CASSLGQGIMNTEAFF. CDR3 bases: TGTGCCAGCAGTTTAGGGCAGGGTATCATGAACACTGAAGCTTTCTTT.

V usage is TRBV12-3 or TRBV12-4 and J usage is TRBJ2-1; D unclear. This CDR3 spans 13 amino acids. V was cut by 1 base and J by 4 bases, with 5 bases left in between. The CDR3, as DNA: TGTGCCAGCAGTTTAGGCAGATACAATGAGCAGTTCTTC. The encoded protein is CASSLGRYNEQFF.

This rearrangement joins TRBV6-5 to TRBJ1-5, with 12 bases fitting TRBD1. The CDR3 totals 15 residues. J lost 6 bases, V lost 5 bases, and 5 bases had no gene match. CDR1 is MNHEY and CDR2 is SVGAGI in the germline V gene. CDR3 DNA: TGTGCCAGCAGTCACGGGGACAGGGGGCCTCAGCCCCAGCATTTT. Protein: CASSHGDRGPQPQHF.

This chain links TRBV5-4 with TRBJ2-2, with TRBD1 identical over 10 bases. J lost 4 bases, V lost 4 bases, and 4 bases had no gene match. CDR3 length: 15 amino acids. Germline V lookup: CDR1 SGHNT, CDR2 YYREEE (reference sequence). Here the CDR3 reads CASSPGQGFTGELFF. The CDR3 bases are TGTGCCAGCAGCCCGGGACAGGGGTTCACCGGGGAGCTGTTTTTT.